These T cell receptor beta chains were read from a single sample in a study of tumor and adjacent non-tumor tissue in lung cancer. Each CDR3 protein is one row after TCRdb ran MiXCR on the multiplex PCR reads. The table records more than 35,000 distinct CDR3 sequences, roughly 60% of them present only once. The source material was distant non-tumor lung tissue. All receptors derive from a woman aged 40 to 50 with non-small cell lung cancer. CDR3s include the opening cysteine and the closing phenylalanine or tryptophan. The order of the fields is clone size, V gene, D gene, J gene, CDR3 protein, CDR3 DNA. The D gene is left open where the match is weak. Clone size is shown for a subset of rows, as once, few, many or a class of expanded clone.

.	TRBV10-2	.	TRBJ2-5	CASRLSRVQETQYF	TGCGCCAGCAGGCTTTCGAGAGTGCAAGAGACCCAGTACTTC
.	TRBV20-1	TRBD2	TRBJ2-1	CSAGGGRSYNEQFF	TGCAGTGCCGGGGGGGGCCGATCCTACAATGAGCAGTTCTTC
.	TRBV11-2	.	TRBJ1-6	CASRLAGDNSPLRF	TGTGCCAGCAGGCTGGCTGGGGACAATTCACCCCTCCGCTTT
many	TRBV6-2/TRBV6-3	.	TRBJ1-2	CASSYSSRGNGYTF	TGTGCCAGCAGTTACTCGAGTAGGGGGAATGGCTACACCTTC
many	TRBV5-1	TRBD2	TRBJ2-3	CASSTGLAGGDTQYF	TGCGCCAGCAGCACAGGACTAGCGGGAGGTGATACGCAGTATTTT
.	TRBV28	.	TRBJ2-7	CASSVQGESYEQYF	TGTGCCAGCAGTGTCCAGGGTGAATCCTACGAGCAATACTTC
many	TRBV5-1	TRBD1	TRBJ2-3	CASGTRDRATDTQYF	TGCGCCAGCGGAACCCGGGACAGGGCCACAGATACGCAGTATTTT
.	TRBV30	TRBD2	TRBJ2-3	CACDGRAGTDMQYF	TGTGCCTGTGACGGGAGGGCAGGCACAGATATGCAGTATTTT
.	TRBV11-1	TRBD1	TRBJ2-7	CASSRIGGSYDQYF	TGTGCCAGCAGCCGTATAGGGGGCAGCTACGATCAGTACTTC
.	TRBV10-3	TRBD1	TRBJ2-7	CAISEPTSGTGVSYKQYF	TGTGCCATCAGTGAGCCTACCTCCGGGACAGGGGTTTCCTACAAGCAGTACTTC
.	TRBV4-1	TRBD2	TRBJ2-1	CASSYTSGQRGGRVSYDEQFF	TGCGCCAGCAGTTACACCTCCGGCCAGCGGGGGGGTCGGGTCTCCTACGATGAGCAGTTCTTC
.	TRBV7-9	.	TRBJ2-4	CAISPTGGTKDIQYF	TGTGCCATCAGCCCGACCGGTGGGACCAAAGACATTCAGTACTTC
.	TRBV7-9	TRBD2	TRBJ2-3	CASSYRTSADTDAQYF	TGTGCCAGCAGCTACCGGACTAGCGCTGACACAGATGCGCAGTATTTT
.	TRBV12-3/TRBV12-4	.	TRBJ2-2	CAIRTQGSSTGGLFF	TGTGCCATCAGGACCCAGGGATCGAGCACCGGGGGGCTGTTTTTT
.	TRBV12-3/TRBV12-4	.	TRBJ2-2	CASSFQGTNTGELFF	TGTGCCAGCAGTTTCCAGGGGACGAACACCGGGGAGCTGTTTTTT
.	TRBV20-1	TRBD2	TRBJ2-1	CTATSLAGGLSEQFF	TGCACTGCTACTTCGTTAGCGGGTGGACTTAGTGAGCAGTTCTTC